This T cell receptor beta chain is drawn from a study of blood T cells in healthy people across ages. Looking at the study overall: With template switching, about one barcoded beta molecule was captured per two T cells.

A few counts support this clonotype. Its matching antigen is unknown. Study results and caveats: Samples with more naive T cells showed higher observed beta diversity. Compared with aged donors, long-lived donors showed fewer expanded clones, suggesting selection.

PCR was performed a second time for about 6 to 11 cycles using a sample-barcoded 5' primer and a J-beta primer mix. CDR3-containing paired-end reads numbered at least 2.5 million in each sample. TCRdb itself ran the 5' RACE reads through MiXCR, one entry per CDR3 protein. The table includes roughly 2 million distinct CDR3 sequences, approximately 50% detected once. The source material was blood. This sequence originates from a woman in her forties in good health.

CDR3 DNA: TGTGCCACCAGATCCGGGACGGGGACTTACGAGCAGTACTTC. Its translation: CATRSGTGTYEQYF. The J gene is TRBJ2-7, the V gene TRBV24-1; tentative D call: TRBD2 (6 bases). CDR1 and CDR2 (germline): KGHDR, SFDVKD. The V end lost 7 bases, the J end lost 4 bases, and 16 bases lay between the germline ends. CDR3 size: 14 residues.